One sample yielded the 9 T cell receptor beta chains listed below, sequenced in a study of neurological immune-mediated disorders. TCRdb itself ran the 5' RACE reads through MiXCR, one entry per CDR3 protein. Of 45,000 to 65,000 distinct CDR3 sequences in the sample, around 4.4% were seen once. Material for sequencing was PBMCs. The origin of the receptors is a man in his forties or fifties with multiple sclerosis.

This clonotype was observed a handful of times. The chain combines TRBV28 with TRBJ2-5; 7 nucleotides line up with TRBD1. V was clipped by 6 bases and J by 5 bases; unmatched bases: 3. The length of the CDR3 is 12 residues. Germline loops: CDR1 MDHEN, CDR2 SYDVKM. CDR3 loop: CASRGQLETQYF. The CDR3 DNA sequence: TGTGCCAGCAGGGGACAGTTGGAGACCCAGTACTTC.

In its sample, this clonotype is medium-sized (0.01 to 0.1%). The chain couples TRBV3-1 to TRBJ2-5; the D is unclear. This CDR3 region has 14 residues. V was cut by 6 bases and J by 1 base, with 12 bases left in between. CDR1 is LGHDT, CDR2 YNNKEL, per germline (reference sequence). In DNA form, the CDR3 reads TGTGCCAGCAGTCTGCACGGGCTCCAAGAGACCCAGTACTTC. Translating it yields CASSLHGLQETQYF.

This clonotype was counted many times. V is TRBV29-1 and J is TRBJ1-1; D is ambiguous. V lost 3 bases and J lost 5, with 7 bases in between. Germline V lookup: CDR1 SQVTM, CDR2 ANQGSEA. This CDR3 comprises 11 residues. For the CDR3, the DNA is TGCAGCGTTGAGAGGAGGACTGAAGCTTTCTTT. Translation: CSVERRTEAFF.

This clonotype has ten or more counts. The chain joins TRBV7-9 to TRBJ2-1; tentative D call: TRBD2 (5 bases). Trimming stripped 0 bases from V and 3 bases from J, with 9 bases between. Germline V gene lookup returns CDR1 SEHNR and CDR2 FQNEAQ (reference sequence). The CDR3 has 15 residues. The CDR3, as DNA: TGTGCCAGCAGCTTAGCGAGGGCGGTCTACAATGAGCAGTTCTTC. This translates into CASSLARAVYNEQFF.

This clonotype has a count of ten or more. DNA of the CDR3: TGTGCCAGCAGTTTGGGTATGAACACTGAAGCTTTCTTT. It encodes CASSLGMNTEAFF. The chain combines TRBV12-3 or TRBV12-4 with TRBJ1-1; D remains unclear. The CDR3 runs to 13 residues. The ends were cut back, 3 bases at V and 0 bases at J, with 5 bases in the middle.

Ten or more counts support this clonotype. The genes are TRBV20-1 and TRBJ2-7; the match to TRBD2 covers 11 bases. V was pared by 3 bases and J by 3 bases, with 19 bases of the junction left unmatched. From germline, CDR1 is DFQATT and CDR2 SNEGSKA (reference sequence). The CDR3 extends over 19 amino acids. CDR3 in DNA: TGCAGTGCTAGGTTCTCGACTAGCGGGGCAACCTACGCCGGCTACGAGCAGTACTTC. Encoded protein: CSARFSTSGATYAGYEQYF.

This clonotype was counted ten times or more. The V gene is TRBV7-9, the J gene TRBJ2-5; 7 bases match TRBD2. Losses at the gene ends were 7 bases for V and 4 bases for J; bases not matched to a gene: 9. The CDR3 totals 14 residues. Germline V gives CDR1 SEHNR, CDR2 FQNEAQ (reference sequence). CDR3: CASIKGTSVETQYF. In DNA form, the CDR3 reads TGTGCCAGCATCAAGGGTACTAGCGTAGAGACCCAGTACTTC.

As to this clonotype: The junction does not match germline at one end; this may be a read error. This rearrangement joins TRBV5-1 to TRBJ1-5; tentative D call: TRBD1 (5 bases). CDR3 length equals 15 residues. CDR1 is SGHRS and CDR2 is YFSETQ in the germline V gene. The CDR3 DNA reads as TGCGCCAGCAGCTTGGAGGGACCGCACAATCGGCCCCAGAATTTT. Its translation: CASSLEGPHNRPQNF.

Notes on this clonotype: A much larger clone lies one base from this, so it may be a read error. V usage is TRBV29-1 and J usage is TRBJ2-3; D gene unclear. This CDR3 region has 14 residues. CDR1 SQVTM and CDR2 ANQGSEA come from the germline V gene. The CDR3, as DNA: TGCAGCGTTGACCAGAAGCTTGGCACAGATACGCGGTATTTT. This encodes CSVDQKLGTDTRYF.